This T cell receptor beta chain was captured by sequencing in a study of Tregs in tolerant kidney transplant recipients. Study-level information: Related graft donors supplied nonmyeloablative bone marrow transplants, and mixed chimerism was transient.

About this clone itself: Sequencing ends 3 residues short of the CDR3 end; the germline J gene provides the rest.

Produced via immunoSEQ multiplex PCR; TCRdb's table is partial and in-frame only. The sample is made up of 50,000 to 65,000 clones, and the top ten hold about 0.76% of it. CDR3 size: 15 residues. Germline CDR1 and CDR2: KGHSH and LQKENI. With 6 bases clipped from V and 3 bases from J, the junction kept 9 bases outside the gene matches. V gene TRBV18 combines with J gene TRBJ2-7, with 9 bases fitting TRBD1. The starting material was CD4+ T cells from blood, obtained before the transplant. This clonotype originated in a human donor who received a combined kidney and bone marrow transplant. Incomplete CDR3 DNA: TGTGCCAGCTCCCACGGGCGGACAGGGGACTACGAG. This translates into CASSHGRTGDYE. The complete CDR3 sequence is CASSHGRTGDYEQYF.